There are a few counts of the clone carrying this T cell receptor beta chain. Its antigen is unknown. This sample was taken from a study of vaccination and CD4 T cells after COVID-19. Overall study context: Participants were given two doses of BNT162b2 or mRNA-1273 vaccine. A median of around 73 days (range 14 to 241) separated dose two from the taking of post-vaccine samples.

Study results and limitations: The analysis of convalescent patients involved relatively few individuals and lacked early post-infection timepoints.

Germline CDR1 reads SEHNR; CDR2 reads FQNEAQ (reference sequence). The CDR3 extends over 13 amino acids. V shed 3 bases and J 6 bases; nucleotides not matched to a gene: 3. Time point: late sampling 161 to 241 days after vaccination in three convalescent patients. The treatment: roughly nine-day PBMC culture with coronavirus spike peptide pools or control peptides (ViraFEST assay). At the Johns Hopkins FTIC core, DNA taken from cultured CD4+ T cells was sequenced by way of the Oncomine TCR Beta short-read assay. Genomic DNA was taken out of cultured CD4+ T cells by extraction. In TCRdb, the PCR reads were re-called with MiXCR into one record per CDR3 protein. Here the sample spans tens of thousands of distinct CDR3 sequences, 35% to 40% being singletons.

The specimen comprised CD4+ T cells from blood, cultured in vitro, sampled about 7 months after SARS-CoV-2 vaccination. The gene calls are TRBV7-9 and TRBJ2-3, with TRBD1 identical over 7 bases. The sequence derives from a human donor who had recovered from COVID-19. CDR3 bases: TGTGCCAGCAGCTTTGACAGGGAGGATACGCAGTATTTT. This translates into CASSFDREDTQYF. Full variable domain (rest looked up from reference TRBV7-9 and TRBJ2-3): DTGVSQNPRHKITKRGQNVTFRCDPISEHNRLYWYRQTLGQGPEFLTYFQNEAQLEKSRLLSDRFSAERPKGSFSTLEIQRTEQGDSAMYLCASSFDREDTQYFGPGTRLTVL.